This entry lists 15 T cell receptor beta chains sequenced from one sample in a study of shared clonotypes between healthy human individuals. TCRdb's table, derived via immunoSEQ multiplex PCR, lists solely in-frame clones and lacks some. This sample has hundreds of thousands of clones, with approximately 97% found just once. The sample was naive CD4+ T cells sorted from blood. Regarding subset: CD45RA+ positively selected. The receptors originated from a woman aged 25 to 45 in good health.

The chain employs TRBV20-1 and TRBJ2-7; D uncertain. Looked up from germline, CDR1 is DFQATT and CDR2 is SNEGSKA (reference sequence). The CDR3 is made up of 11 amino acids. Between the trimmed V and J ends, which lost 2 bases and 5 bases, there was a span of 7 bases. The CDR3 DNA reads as TGCAGTGCTAGACAGTCTCACGAGCAGTACTTC. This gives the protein CSARQSHEQYF.

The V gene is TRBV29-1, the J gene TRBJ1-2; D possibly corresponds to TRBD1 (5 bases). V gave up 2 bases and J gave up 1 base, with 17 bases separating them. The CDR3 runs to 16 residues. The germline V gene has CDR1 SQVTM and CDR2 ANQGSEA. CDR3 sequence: CSVERPSREINYGYTF. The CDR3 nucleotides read TGCAGCGTTGAACGTCCATCCAGGGAGATTAACTATGGCTACACCTTC.

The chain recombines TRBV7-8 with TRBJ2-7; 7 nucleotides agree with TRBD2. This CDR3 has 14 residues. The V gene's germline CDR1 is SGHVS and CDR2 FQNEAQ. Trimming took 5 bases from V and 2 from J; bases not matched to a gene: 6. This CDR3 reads CASSPQRGAYEQYF. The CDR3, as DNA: TGTGCCAGCAGCCCGCAGCGGGGCGCCTACGAGCAGTACTTC.

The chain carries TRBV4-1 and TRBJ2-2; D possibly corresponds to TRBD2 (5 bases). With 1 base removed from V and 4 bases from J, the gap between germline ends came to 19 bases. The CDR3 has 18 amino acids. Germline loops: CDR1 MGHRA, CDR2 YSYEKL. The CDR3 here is CASSQGAARARVTGELFF. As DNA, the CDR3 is TGCGCCAGCAGCCAAGGAGCGGCTAGGGCACGGGTCACCGGGGAGCTGTTTTTT.

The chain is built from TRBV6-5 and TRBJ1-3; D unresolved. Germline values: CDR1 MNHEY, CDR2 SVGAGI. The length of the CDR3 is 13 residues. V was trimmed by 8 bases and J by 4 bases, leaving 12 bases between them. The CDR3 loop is CASAVGRGNTIYF. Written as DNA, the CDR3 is TGTGCCAGCGCCGTCGGTAGGGGAAACACCATATATTTT.

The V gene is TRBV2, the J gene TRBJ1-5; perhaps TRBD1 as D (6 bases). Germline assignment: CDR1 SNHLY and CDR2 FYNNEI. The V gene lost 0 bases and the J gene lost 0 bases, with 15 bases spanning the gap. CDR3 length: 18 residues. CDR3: CASSEARTVRYSNQPQHF. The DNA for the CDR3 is TGTGCCAGCAGTGAAGCCCGGACAGTTAGATATAGCAATCAGCCCCAGCATTTT.

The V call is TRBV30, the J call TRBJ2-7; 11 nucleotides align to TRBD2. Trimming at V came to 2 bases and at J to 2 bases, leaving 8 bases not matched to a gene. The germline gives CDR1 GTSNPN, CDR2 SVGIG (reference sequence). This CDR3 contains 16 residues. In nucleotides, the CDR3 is TGTGCCTGGAGTACGGCTAGCGGGAGGCTTACCTACGAGCAGTACTTC. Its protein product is CAWSTASGRLTYEQYF.

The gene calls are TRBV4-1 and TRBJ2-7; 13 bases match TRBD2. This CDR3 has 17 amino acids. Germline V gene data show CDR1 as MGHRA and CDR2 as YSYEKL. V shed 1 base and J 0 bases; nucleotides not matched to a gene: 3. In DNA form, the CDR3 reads TGCGCCAGCAGCCAAGGAGGACTAGCGGGAGTCTCCTACGAGCAGTACTTC. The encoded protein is CASSQGGLAGVSYEQYF.

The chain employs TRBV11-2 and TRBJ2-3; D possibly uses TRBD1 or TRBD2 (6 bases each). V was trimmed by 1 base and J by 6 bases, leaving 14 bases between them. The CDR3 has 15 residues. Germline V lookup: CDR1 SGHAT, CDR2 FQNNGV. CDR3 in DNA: TGTGCCAGCAGCTTAGCACGGGGGCGAGGGGATACGCAGTATTTT. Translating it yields CASSLARGRGDTQYF.

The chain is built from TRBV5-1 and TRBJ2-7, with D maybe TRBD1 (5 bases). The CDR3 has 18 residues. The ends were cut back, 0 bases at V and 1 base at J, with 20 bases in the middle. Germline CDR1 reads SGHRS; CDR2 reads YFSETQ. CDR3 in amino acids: CASSLGLRSTVTSYEQYF. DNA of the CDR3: TGCGCCAGCAGCTTGGGGCTTAGGTCGACAGTTACTTCCTACGAGCAGTACTTC.

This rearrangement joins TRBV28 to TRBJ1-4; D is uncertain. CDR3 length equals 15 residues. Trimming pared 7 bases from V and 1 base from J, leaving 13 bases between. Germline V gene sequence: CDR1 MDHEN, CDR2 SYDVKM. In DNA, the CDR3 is TGTGCCAGCATCCGGGGTGGGGTAACTAATGAAAAACTGTTTTTT. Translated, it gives CASIRGGVTNEKLFF.

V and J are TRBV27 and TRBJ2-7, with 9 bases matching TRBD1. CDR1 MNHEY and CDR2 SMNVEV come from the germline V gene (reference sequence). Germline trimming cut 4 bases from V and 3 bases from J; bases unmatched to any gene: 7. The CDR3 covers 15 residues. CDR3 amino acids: CASSWRTGDRYEQYF. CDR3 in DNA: TGTGCCAGCAGTTGGAGGACAGGGGATCGCTACGAGCAGTACTTC.

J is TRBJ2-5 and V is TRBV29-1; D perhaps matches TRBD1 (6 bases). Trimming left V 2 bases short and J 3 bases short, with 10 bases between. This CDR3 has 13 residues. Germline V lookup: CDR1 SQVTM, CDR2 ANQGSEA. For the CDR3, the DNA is TGCAGCGTTGAAAAACAGGGAAAAGAGACCCAGTACTTC. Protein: CSVEKQGKETQYF.

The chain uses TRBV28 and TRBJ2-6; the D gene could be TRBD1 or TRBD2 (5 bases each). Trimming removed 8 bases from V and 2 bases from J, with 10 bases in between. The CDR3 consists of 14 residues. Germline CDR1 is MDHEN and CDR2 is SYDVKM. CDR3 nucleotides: TGTGCCAGCGGGGGTGGGACTGGGGCCAACGTCCTGACTTTC. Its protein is CASGGGTGANVLTF.

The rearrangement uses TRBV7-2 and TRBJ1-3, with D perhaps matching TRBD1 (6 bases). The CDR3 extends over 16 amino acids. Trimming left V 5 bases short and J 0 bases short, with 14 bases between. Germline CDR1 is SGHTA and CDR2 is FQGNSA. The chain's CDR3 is CASSEGDTSSGNTIYF. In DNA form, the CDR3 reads TGTGCCAGCAGCGAGGGGGACACCAGCTCTGGAAACACCATATATTTT.